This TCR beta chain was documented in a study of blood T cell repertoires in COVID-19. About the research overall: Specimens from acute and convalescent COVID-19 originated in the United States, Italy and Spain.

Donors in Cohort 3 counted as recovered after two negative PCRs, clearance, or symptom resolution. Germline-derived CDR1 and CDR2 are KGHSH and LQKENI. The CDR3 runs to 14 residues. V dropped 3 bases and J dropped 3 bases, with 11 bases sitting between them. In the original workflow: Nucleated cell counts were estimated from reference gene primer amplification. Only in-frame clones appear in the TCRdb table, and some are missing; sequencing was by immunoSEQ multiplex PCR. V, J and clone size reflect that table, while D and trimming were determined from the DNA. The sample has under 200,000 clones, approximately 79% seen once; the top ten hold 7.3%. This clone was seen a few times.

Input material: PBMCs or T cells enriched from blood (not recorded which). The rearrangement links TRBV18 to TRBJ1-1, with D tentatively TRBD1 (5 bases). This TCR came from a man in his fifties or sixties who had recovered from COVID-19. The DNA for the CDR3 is TGTGCCAGCTCACCGACGACAGCCCACACTGAAGCTTTCTTT. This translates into CASSPTTAHTEAFF.